These 28 T cell receptor beta chains were sequenced from one sample in a study of pediatric ulcerative colitis. Generated by immunoSEQ multiplex PCR, the TCRdb table keeps only in-frame clones and is missing some. The sample includes 55,000 to 65,000 clones, about three quarters of them seen just once. The sample taken for sequencing was blood. These receptors were obtained from a boy aged 10-17 years with moderate ulcerative colitis.

This clone appeared once. The genes are TRBV13 and TRBJ2-4; 7 nucleotides line up with TRBD1. The CDR3 runs 16 residues. The ends lost 4 bases at V and 6 bases at J; junction bases unmatched: 12. CDR1 and CDR2 (germline): PRHDT, FYEKMQ (reference sequence). CDR3 bases: TGTGCCAGCAGCTCGAGGGGGCCCGCGGTCGGAAACATTCAGTACTTC. Encoded protein: CASSSRGPAVGNIQYF. The whole variable domain, filled in from reference TRBV13 and TRBJ2-4, reads AAGVIQSPRHLIKEKRETATLKCYPIPRHDTVYWYQQGPGQDPQFLISFYEKMQSDKGSIPDRFSAQQFSDYHSELNMSSLELGDSALYFCASSSRGPAVGNIQYFGAGTRLSVL.

This clone appeared a few times. The chain is built from TRBV18 and TRBJ1-2; 8 bases are shared with TRBD1. This CDR3 region has 16 residues. Germline CDR1 is KGHSH and CDR2 is LQKENI. V shed 0 bases, J shed 7 bases, and the junction held 10 bases outside the gene matches. The CDR3 region is CASSPPGDRRSIGYTF. The DNA of the CDR3 is TGTGCCAGCTCACCACCAGGGGACAGGCGGTCCATTGGCTACACCTTC.

V usage is TRBV27 and J usage is TRBJ2-5, with TRBD2 matching 7 bases. The germline CDR1 and CDR2 sequences are MNHEY and SMNVEV (reference sequence). The ends lost 7 bases at V and 7 bases at J; junction bases unmatched: 12. The CDR3 covers 14 residues. CDR3 residues: CASMSGRASLTQYF. The CDR3 bases are TGTGCCAGCATGTCGGGGAGGGCCTCACTGACCCAGTACTTC.

J is TRBJ2-7 and V is TRBV5-4; 8 bases fit TRBD2. The CDR3 length is 17 residues. Germline CDR1 reads SGHNT; CDR2 reads YYREEE (reference sequence). The ends lost 3 bases at V and 4 bases at J; junction bases unmatched: 15. CDR3 sequence (DNA): TGTGCCAGCAGCTCCGGACTAAGCGGGAGCACGTTTTACGAGCAGTACTTC. Its translation is CASSSGLSGSTFYEQYF.

This clone was counted only a few times. This sequence joins TRBV27 and TRBJ1-2; D is uncertain. CDR1 MNHEY and CDR2 SMNVEV come from the germline V gene (reference sequence). This CDR3 region has 13 residues. V dropped 8 bases and J dropped 7 bases, with 17 bases sitting between them. The CDR3: CASGIALWSGYTF. CDR3 nucleotide sequence: TGTGCCAGCGGCATAGCCCTGTGGAGTGGCTACACCTTC.

This clone was recorded a few times. The chain carries TRBV30 and TRBJ1-4; maybe TRBD1 (5 bases). Germline V gene sequence: CDR1 GTSNPN, CDR2 SVGIG (reference sequence). The V end was cut by 4 bases, the J end by 0 bases, with 15 bases between. This CDR3 contains 16 residues. CDR3 nucleotides: TGTGCCTGGACCCGTTGGGGCGGTGCAACTAATGAAAAACTGTTTTTT. Translation gives CAWTRWGGATNEKLFF.

V and J are TRBV11-2 and TRBJ1-1, with 7 bases that match TRBD1. The trim removed 8 bases at V and 4 bases at J, leaving 7 bases unmatched. Germline V CDR1 and CDR2: SGHAT, FQNNGV. The CDR3 extends over 13 amino acids. As DNA, the CDR3 is TGTGCCAGCGGCCTACAGGGGACCACTGAAGCTTTCTTT. Encoded protein: CASGLQGTTEAFF. Drawing the rest from reference TRBV11-2 and TRBJ1-1, the complete variable domain is EAGVAQSPRYKIIEKRQSVAFWCNPISGHATLYWYQQILGQGPKLLIQFQNNGVVDDSQLPKDRFSAERLKGVDSTLKIQPAKLEDSAVYLCASGLQGTTEAFFGQGTRLTVV.

The rearrangement links TRBV28 to TRBJ2-3; the match to TRBD1 covers 7 bases. Germline CDR1 reads MDHEN; CDR2 reads SYDVKM. The ends lost 5 bases at V and 3 bases at J; junction bases unmatched: 2. The CDR3 length is 13 residues. The CDR3 sequence: CASSHRGTDTQYF. CDR3 in DNA: TGTGCCAGCAGTCACAGGGGTACAGATACGCAGTATTTT.

This chain links TRBV10-1 with TRBJ1-1; D may be TRBD1 (5 bases). V lost 4 bases and J lost 0, with 9 bases in between. The germline V gene encodes CDR1 WNHNN and CDR2 SYGVQD (reference sequence). The CDR3 has 14 amino acids. The CDR3 DNA follows: TGCGCCAGCAGTGTCACGGGGGTGAACACTGAAGCTTTCTTT. It specifies CASSVTGVNTEAFF.

This clone has just a few counts. V and J are TRBV29-1 and TRBJ1-1; the match to TRBD1 covers 7 bases. CDR3 length equals 12 residues. Germline V lookup: CDR1 SQVTM, CDR2 ANQGSEA. V lost 5 bases and J lost 4; bases outside the gene matches: 4. The CDR3: CSVRQGFTEAFF. CDR3 nucleotides: TGCAGCGTTAGACAGGGATTCACTGAAGCTTTCTTT.

The rearrangement joins TRBV5-1 to TRBJ2-7; 8 bases are shared with TRBD2. Germline V gene data show CDR1 as SGHRS and CDR2 as YFSETQ. The CDR3 loop spans 15 amino acids. Trimming cost V 1 base and J 2 bases; bases outside gene matches: 5. The CDR3 is CASSLSTSDPYEQYF. CDR3 coding DNA: TGCGCCAGCAGCTTGTCGACTAGCGATCCCTACGAGCAGTACTTC. Full variable domain (remainder filled in from reference TRBV5-1 and TRBJ2-7): KAGVTQTPRYLIKTRGQQVTLSCSPISGHRSVSWYQQTPGQGLQFLFEYFSETQRNKGNFPGRFSGRQFSNSRSEMNVSTLELGDSALYLCASSLSTSDPYEQYFGPGTRLTVT.

This chain connects TRBV11-2 to TRBJ2-3; D unresolved. Germline V gene sequence: CDR1 SGHAT, CDR2 FQNNGV. V shed 0 bases and J shed 3 bases, with 10 bases lying between them. There are 15 residues in the CDR3. This CDR3 reads CASSLEFASTDTQYF. As DNA, the CDR3 is TGTGCCAGCAGCTTAGAGTTCGCTAGTACAGATACGCAGTATTTT. Based on the CDR3 plus reference TRBV11-2 and TRBJ2-3, the full variable domain is EAGVAQSPRYKIIEKRQSVAFWCNPISGHATLYWYQQILGQGPKLLIQFQNNGVVDDSQLPKDRFSAERLKGVDSTLKIQPAKLEDSAVYLCASSLEFASTDTQYFGPGTRLTVL.

This clone was recorded once. The V call is TRBV6-6, the J call TRBJ1-1; 9 bases fit TRBD1. The CDR3 extends over 12 amino acids. Germline V gene sequence: CDR1 MNHNY, CDR2 SVGAGI (reference sequence). Trimming at V came to 4 bases and at J to 11 bases, leaving 5 bases not matched to a gene. CDR3 in DNA: TGTGCCAGCAGTTCCGTCGGACAGGGGGCTTTCTTT. Its translation: CASSSVGQGAFF.

The rearrangement joins TRBV4-2 to TRBJ2-2; a possible D gene is TRBD2 (7 bases). This CDR3 comprises 17 residues. V was cut by 0 bases and J by 5 bases, with 16 bases left in between. CDR1 and CDR2 (germline): LGHNA, YNFKEQ. This chain's CDR3 is CASSQDSPGGTTGELFF. The CDR3 DNA is TGTGCCAGCAGCCAAGACAGTCCGGGGGGCACGACCGGGGAGCTGTTTTTT.

V gene TRBV9 combines with J gene TRBJ2-1; TRBD2 is a possible D gene (6 bases). Germline V gene lookup returns CDR1 SGDLS and CDR2 YYNGEE. V lost 6 bases to trimming and J lost 0 bases, with 16 bases between them. There are 16 residues in the CDR3. CDR3 in amino acids: CASTPRLADSYNEQFF. DNA of the CDR3: TGTGCCAGCACCCCGCGATTAGCGGACTCCTACAATGAGCAGTTCTTC.

The J gene is TRBJ2-7, the V gene TRBV18, with D unclear. V lost 1 base and J lost 0, with 10 bases in between. CDR3 length equals 15 residues. CDR1 is KGHSH, CDR2 LQKENI, per germline. CDR3 amino acids: CASSPLSISSYEQYF. CDR3 bases: TGTGCCAGCTCACCACTCTCGATCAGCTCCTACGAGCAGTACTTC.

The chain joins TRBV19 to TRBJ1-1; D gene ambiguous. Germline values: CDR1 LNHDA, CDR2 SQIVND (reference sequence). The V end lost 7 bases, the J end lost 4 bases, and 13 bases lay between the germline ends. The CDR3 runs to 13 residues. In nucleotides, the CDR3 is TGTGCCAGTATACCGGCACCCAGCACTGAAGCTTTCTTT. This codes for CASIPAPSTEAFF.

The V call is TRBV2, the J call TRBJ2-1; D remains ambiguous. The V and J ends lost 8 bases and 0 bases respectively, with 14 bases between them. The CDR3 extends over 15 amino acids. CDR1 is SNHLY and CDR2 is FYNNEI in the germline V gene. CDR3 in amino acids: CASGPLGSSYNEQFF. The CDR3 DNA follows: TGTGCCAGCGGGCCCCTGGGAAGCTCCTACAATGAGCAGTTCTTC.

This chain links TRBV2 with TRBJ2-7; D could derive from TRBD1 or TRBD2 (5 bases each). The V end was cut by 7 bases, the J end by 2 bases, with 15 bases between. There are 14 residues in the CDR3. Per germline, CDR1 SNHLY and CDR2 FYNNEI. This chain's CDR3 is CASNTGTGTYEQYF. CDR3 nucleotides: TGTGCCAGCAATACCGGGACGGGTACCTACGAGCAGTACTTC.

V and J are TRBV10-3 and TRBJ2-2; possibly TRBD1 for D (6 bases). Germline CDR1 is ENHRY and CDR2 is SYGVKD. The CDR3 has 15 amino acids. The V and J ends lost 10 bases and 1 base respectively, with 16 bases between them. Written as DNA, the CDR3 is TGTGCCACTCACGCCAGGGGCGTGAACACCGGGGAGCTGTTTTTT. Protein product: CATHARGVNTGELFF.

The chain has TRBV5-5 and TRBJ2-7, with D tentatively TRBD1 (6 bases). The ends were cut back, 2 bases at V and 1 base at J, with 7 bases in the middle. The CDR3 is 13 residues long. The germline CDR1 and CDR2 sequences are SGHKS and YYEKEE (reference sequence). This CDR3 reads CASSFQGSYEQYF. The CDR3 DNA reads TGTGCCAGCAGCTTCCAGGGGTCCTACGAGCAGTACTTC.

V is TRBV10-2 and J is TRBJ2-7; D is tentatively TRBD1 or TRBD2 (5 bases each). V dropped 9 bases and J dropped 2 bases, with 17 bases sitting between them. The CDR3 runs to 14 residues. CDR1 and CDR2 (germline): WSHSY, SAAADI. CDR3 sequence (DNA): TGCGCCAGTGACGCTCAGGGAGTCCCCTACGAGCAGTACTTC. As protein: CASDAQGVPYEQYF.

This chain uses TRBV19 with TRBJ1-3; D remains ambiguous. V was cut by 6 bases and J by 0 bases, with 12 bases left in between. The germline gives CDR1 LNHDA, CDR2 SQIVND (reference sequence). This CDR3 comprises 15 residues. CDR3 residues: CASSLTSRSGNTIYF. The CDR3 nucleotides read TGTGCCAGTAGCCTGACATCCCGCTCTGGAAACACCATATATTTT.

DNA for the CDR3: TGTGCCAGCAGTTATAAGGGAAAAGAGACCCAGTACTTC. Encoded protein: CASSYKGKETQYF. The chain uses TRBV6-5 and TRBJ2-5, with no clear D. The ends were cut back, 3 bases at V and 3 bases at J, with 8 bases in the middle. There are 13 residues in the CDR3. Germline V lookup: CDR1 MNHEY, CDR2 SVGAGI.

The chain employs TRBV9 and TRBJ1-2; D perhaps matches TRBD1 (5 bases). CDR3 size: 18 residues. Trimming left V 3 bases short and J 6 bases short, with 27 bases between. CDR1 is SGDLS, CDR2 YYNGEE, per germline. In nucleotides, the CDR3 is TGTGCCAGCAGCGCGCACACTGGTTTCCCACAGGTACAAGATGGCTACACCTTC. This gives the protein CASSAHTGFPQVQDGYTF.

The chain recombines TRBV28 with TRBJ1-5; D is possibly TRBD1 (6 bases). The CDR3 sequence is 14 residues long. The germline gives CDR1 MDHEN, CDR2 SYDVKM. The V end lost 2 bases, the J end lost 6 bases, and 11 bases lay between the germline ends. DNA of the CDR3: TGTGCCAGCAGTTTAGCAGGGGTTACTCAGCCCCAGCATTTT. Its protein product is CASSLAGVTQPQHF.

This clone was found a few times. This rearrangement joins TRBV7-9 to TRBJ1-5; D possibly corresponds to TRBD1 (5 bases). Trimming cost V 5 bases and J 0 bases, with 8 bases left between them. This CDR3 is built from 14 residues. Germline CDR1 SEHNR, CDR2 FQNEAQ (reference sequence). This CDR3 is CASSPDNSNQPQHF. CDR3 bases: TGTGCCAGCAGCCCGGACAATAGCAATCAGCCCCAGCATTTT.

V usage is TRBV11-2 and J usage is TRBJ1-5; no clear D. The CDR3 contains 15 residues. V was shortened by 5 bases and J by 3 bases, with 14 bases between the two germline ends. The germline CDR1 and CDR2 sequences are SGHAT and FQNNGV. The CDR3 is CASSVGTVTNQPQHF. DNA of the CDR3: TGTGCCAGCAGCGTAGGCACGGTGACCAATCAGCCCCAGCATTTT.